Listed below are T cell receptor beta chains from one sample, sequenced in a study of cytomegalovirus exposure and HLA in healthy donors. Some clones are missing from TCRdb's copy, which holds only in-frame ones; the method was immunoSEQ multiplex PCR. The sample lists under 300,000 clones; approximately 86% were seen once. Sequenced input: PBMCs. Source of these receptors: a woman in her 30s in good health and CMV-seropositive. Both conserved end residues are part of each CDR3. D genes are given only for firm matches. The size field is filled for only some rows; it gives once, few, many or a size class.

j_call: TRBJ1-1; cdr3_length: 13; d_call: TRBD1; v_call: TRBV27; clone_size: -; cdr3_aa: CASSPRGVTEAFF; cdr3_nt: TGTGCCAGCAGTCCCAGGGGGGTCACTGAAGCTTTCTTT
j_call: TRBJ2-1; cdr3_length: 14; d_call: TRBD2; v_call: TRBV6-5; clone_size: -; cdr3_aa: CASSYSIRGGEQFF; cdr3_nt: TGTGCCAGCAGTTACTCGATACGGGGAGGGGAGCAGTTCTTC
j_call: TRBJ2-7; cdr3_length: 16; d_call: -; v_call: TRBV28; clone_size: -; cdr3_aa: CASSFPPPGGGDEQYF; cdr3_nt: TGTGCCAGCAGTTTCCCTCCCCCGGGAGGGGGCGACGAGCAGTACTTC
j_call: TRBJ2-1; cdr3_length: 17; d_call: TRBD2; v_call: TRBV9; clone_size: once; cdr3_aa: CASSVNPQVVAGDEQFF; cdr3_nt: TGTGCCAGCAGCGTAAACCCACAAGTGGTAGCGGGAGATGAGCAGTTCTTC
j_call: TRBJ1-4; cdr3_length: 15; d_call: -; v_call: TRBV27; clone_size: -; cdr3_aa: CASSSYSSTNEKLFF; cdr3_nt: TGTGCCAGCAGTTCGTACTCGTCAACTAATGAAAAACTGTTTTTT
j_call: TRBJ1-1; cdr3_length: 13; d_call: -; v_call: TRBV5-1; clone_size: -; cdr3_aa: CASSGGGITEAFF; cdr3_nt: TGCGCCAGCAGCGGGGGGGGGATCACTGAAGCTTTCTTT
j_call: TRBJ2-7; cdr3_length: 15; d_call: -; v_call: TRBV5-4; clone_size: -; cdr3_aa: CASSLEAGRSYEQYF; cdr3_nt: TGTGCCAGCAGCTTGGAAGCGGGTCGATCCTACGAGCAGTACTTC
j_call: TRBJ2-7; cdr3_length: 14; d_call: -; v_call: TRBV5-1; clone_size: few; cdr3_aa: CASSDPAQDYEQYF; cdr3_nt: TGCGCCAGCAGCGACCCCGCCCAGGACTACGAGCAGTACTTC
j_call: TRBJ2-1; cdr3_length: 15; d_call: TRBD2; v_call: TRBV27; clone_size: -; cdr3_aa: CASSLRGSGYNEQFF; cdr3_nt: TGTGCCAGCAGTTTACGCGGGAGCGGGTACAATGAGCAGTTCTTC
j_call: TRBJ2-3; cdr3_length: 16; d_call: TRBD1; v_call: TRBV18; clone_size: -; cdr3_aa: CASSPPGTGGARLQYF; cdr3_nt: TGTGCCAGCTCACCACCGGGGACAGGGGGCGCGAGGCTGCAGTATTTT
j_call: TRBJ1-1; cdr3_length: 16; d_call: TRBD1; v_call: TRBV11-2; clone_size: -; cdr3_aa: CASSPGTVAGGTEAFF; cdr3_nt: TGTGCCAGCAGCCCGGGGACAGTCGCGGGTGGCACTGAAGCTTTCTTT
j_call: TRBJ1-1; cdr3_length: 15; d_call: -; v_call: TRBV5-6; clone_size: -; cdr3_aa: CASSLVTSGGTEAFF; cdr3_nt: TGTGCCAGCAGCTTGGTCACTTCGGGAGGTACTGAAGCTTTCTTT
j_call: TRBJ2-3; cdr3_length: 15; d_call: TRBD2; v_call: TRBV28; clone_size: -; cdr3_aa: CASSLMAGVSDTQYF; cdr3_nt: TGTGCCAGCAGTTTAATGGCGGGGGTATCAGATACGCAGTATTTT
j_call: TRBJ1-1; cdr3_length: 14; d_call: -; v_call: TRBV27; clone_size: once; cdr3_aa: CASRQQNFNTEAFF; cdr3_nt: TGTGCCAGCAGACAGCAAAATTTTAACACTGAAGCTTTCTTT
j_call: TRBJ2-2; cdr3_length: 18; d_call: TRBD2; v_call: TRBV5-1; clone_size: -; cdr3_aa: CASSPGLAGGTSTGELFF; cdr3_nt: TGCGCCAGCAGCCCCGGACTAGCGGGAGGCACAAGCACCGGGGAGCTGTTTTTT
j_call: TRBJ1-5; cdr3_length: 13; d_call: TRBD1; v_call: TRBV7-2; clone_size: once; cdr3_aa: CASSQGVHQPQHF; cdr3_nt: TGTGCCAGCTCTCAGGGGGTCCATCAGCCCCAGCATTTT
j_call: TRBJ2-7; cdr3_length: 17; d_call: TRBD1; v_call: TRBV2; clone_size: -; cdr3_aa: CASSELLPGQGAYEQYF; cdr3_nt: TGTGCCAGCAGTGAATTACTCCCCGGACAGGGAGCCTACGAGCAGTACTTC
j_call: TRBJ1-2; cdr3_length: 15; d_call: -; v_call: TRBV7-2; clone_size: -; cdr3_aa: CASSLVASTERGYTF; cdr3_nt: TGTGCCAGCAGCTTAGTGGCTTCGACAGAAAGGGGCTACACCTTC
j_call: TRBJ2-1; cdr3_length: 19; d_call: TRBD2; v_call: TRBV9; clone_size: once; cdr3_aa: CASSVVSSGRPNSYNEQFF; cdr3_nt: TGTGCCAGCAGCGTAGTATCTAGCGGGAGACCCAACTCCTACAATGAGCAGTTCTTC
j_call: TRBJ1-5; cdr3_length: 14; d_call: -; v_call: TRBV19; clone_size: few; cdr3_aa: CASNEGEGDQPQHF; cdr3_nt: TGTGCCAGTAACGAGGGTGAAGGAGATCAGCCCCAGCATTTT
j_call: TRBJ2-5; cdr3_length: 14; d_call: TRBD1; v_call: TRBV28; clone_size: -; cdr3_aa: CASSPHRGLETQYF; cdr3_nt: TGTGCCAGCAGCCCTCACAGGGGCCTAGAGACCCAGTACTTC
j_call: TRBJ2-1; cdr3_length: 14; d_call: TRBD2; v_call: TRBV5-1; clone_size: -; cdr3_aa: CASSGTSGMNEQFF; cdr3_nt: TGCGCCAGCAGCGGGACTAGCGGGATGAATGAGCAGTTCTTC
j_call: TRBJ1-5; cdr3_length: 15; d_call: -; v_call: TRBV18; clone_size: few; cdr3_aa: CASSPRDTDNQPQHF; cdr3_nt: TGTGCCAGCTCACCCCGCGACACCGACAATCAGCCCCAGCATTTT
j_call: TRBJ1-2; cdr3_length: 13; d_call: TRBD1; v_call: TRBV7-8; clone_size: -; cdr3_aa: CASSWGQLGGYTF; cdr3_nt: TGTGCCAGCAGCTGGGGACAGCTGGGGGGCTACACCTTC
j_call: TRBJ1-4; cdr3_length: 16; d_call: TRBD1; v_call: TRBV10-1; clone_size: few; cdr3_aa: CASRTMGQTTNEKLFF; cdr3_nt: TGCGCCAGCAGGACAATGGGACAGACAACTAATGAAAAACTGTTTTTT
j_call: TRBJ1-5; cdr3_length: 16; d_call: TRBD1; v_call: TRBV27; clone_size: -; cdr3_aa: CASSLTRQGLNQPQHF; cdr3_nt: TGTGCCAGCAGTTTAACGCGACAGGGGCTCAATCAGCCCCAGCATTTT
j_call: TRBJ2-5; cdr3_length: 15; d_call: TRBD2; v_call: TRBV2; clone_size: -; cdr3_aa: CASTPGLAASGTQYF; cdr3_nt: TGTGCCAGCACCCCGGGACTAGCGGCCTCGGGGACCCAGTACTTC
j_call: TRBJ1-1; cdr3_length: 13; d_call: TRBD1; v_call: TRBV10-1; clone_size: -; cdr3_aa: CASSGQGRTEAFF; cdr3_nt: TGCGCCAGCAGTGGACAGGGAAGAACTGAAGCTTTCTTT
j_call: TRBJ2-1; cdr3_length: 15; d_call: TRBD2; v_call: TRBV7-6; clone_size: -; cdr3_aa: CASGRREGSYNEQFF; cdr3_nt: TGTGCCAGCGGGCGGCGGGAGGGCTCCTACAATGAGCAGTTCTTC
j_call: TRBJ2-5; cdr3_length: 15; d_call: TRBD2; v_call: TRBV2; clone_size: -; cdr3_aa: CASSPWASGQETQYF; cdr3_nt: TGTGCCAGCAGTCCTTGGGCTAGCGGCCAAGAGACCCAGTACTTC
j_call: TRBJ1-5; cdr3_length: 13; d_call: -; v_call: TRBV30; clone_size: -; cdr3_aa: CAWSVGGNQPQHF; cdr3_nt: TGTGCCTGGAGTGTCGGGGGGAATCAGCCCCAGCATTTT
j_call: TRBJ1-1; cdr3_length: 17; d_call: -; v_call: TRBV4-2; clone_size: -; cdr3_aa: CASGHARISGESTEAFF; cdr3_nt: TGTGCCAGCGGGCATGCACGTATTTCGGGAGAGAGCACTGAAGCTTTCTTT
j_call: TRBJ2-7; cdr3_length: 15; d_call: -; v_call: TRBV5-4; clone_size: -; cdr3_aa: CASSPAQDSSYEQYF; cdr3_nt: TGTGCCAGCAGCCCCGCCCAGGATTCCTCCTACGAGCAGTACTTC
j_call: TRBJ2-7; cdr3_length: 12; d_call: -; v_call: TRBV5-1; clone_size: -; cdr3_aa: CASSSTRNEQYF; cdr3_nt: TGCGCCAGCAGCTCCACGCGGAACGAGCAGTACTTC
j_call: TRBJ2-3; cdr3_length: 14; d_call: -; v_call: TRBV19; clone_size: many; cdr3_aa: CASSFRSTTDTQYF; cdr3_nt: TGTGCCAGTAGTTTCCGGTCTACTACAGATACGCAGTATTTT
j_call: TRBJ1-3; cdr3_length: 16; d_call: TRBD1; v_call: TRBV11-3; clone_size: -; cdr3_aa: CASSQWTGVSGNTIYF; cdr3_nt: TGTGCCAGCAGTCAATGGACAGGGGTTTCTGGAAACACCATATATTTT
j_call: TRBJ2-7; cdr3_length: 13; d_call: -; v_call: TRBV5-1; clone_size: -; cdr3_aa: CASSLDGHYEQYF; cdr3_nt: TGCGCCAGCAGCTTGGATGGGCATTACGAGCAGTACTTC
j_call: TRBJ2-5; cdr3_length: 14; d_call: -; v_call: TRBV28; clone_size: -; cdr3_aa: CASSLGASQETQYF; cdr3_nt: TGTGCCAGCTCCTTGGGCGCCAGCCAAGAGACCCAGTACTTC
j_call: TRBJ2-5; cdr3_length: 14; d_call: TRBD1; v_call: TRBV2; clone_size: once; cdr3_aa: CASSVWTGQETQYF; cdr3_nt: TGTGCCAGCAGTGTCTGGACAGGACAAGAGACCCAGTACTTC
j_call: TRBJ2-7; cdr3_length: 15; d_call: -; v_call: TRBV4-1; clone_size: -; cdr3_aa: CASSPFSGDSYEQYF; cdr3_nt: TGCGCCAGCAGCCCATTTAGCGGAGACTCCTACGAGCAGTACTTC
j_call: TRBJ1-2; cdr3_length: 15; d_call: -; v_call: TRBV4-1; clone_size: -; cdr3_aa: CASSQGPSGGGGYTF; cdr3_nt: TGCGCCAGCAGCCAAGGTCCATCCGGGGGGGGTGGCTACACCTTC